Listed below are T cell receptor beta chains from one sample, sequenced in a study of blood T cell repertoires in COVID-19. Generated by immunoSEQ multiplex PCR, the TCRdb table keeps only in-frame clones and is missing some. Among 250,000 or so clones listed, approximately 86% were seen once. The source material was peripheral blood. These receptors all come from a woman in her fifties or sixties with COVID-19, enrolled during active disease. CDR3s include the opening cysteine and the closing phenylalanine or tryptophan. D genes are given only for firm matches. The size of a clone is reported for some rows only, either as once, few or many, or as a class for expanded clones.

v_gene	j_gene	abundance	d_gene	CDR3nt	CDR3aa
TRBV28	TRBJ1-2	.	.	TGTGCCAGCAGTTTAATAGCAGGGTTCTACACCTTC	CASSLIAGFYTF
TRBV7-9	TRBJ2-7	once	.	TGTGCCAGCAGCCGCAATTTAAACATATACGAGCAGTACTTC	CASSRNLNIYEQYF
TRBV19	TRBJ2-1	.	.	TGTGCCACAAGGTGGGACGGGAGCTCCTACAATGAGCAGTTCTTC	CATRWDGSSYNEQFF
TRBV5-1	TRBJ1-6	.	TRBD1	TGCGCCAGCAGCTTGGGCCGGGACAGGTATAATTCACCCCTCCACTTT	CASSLGRDRYNSPLHF
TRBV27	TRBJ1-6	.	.	TGTGCCAGCAGTGCCGCAGGCTCCTATAATTCACCCCTCCACTTT	CASSAAGSYNSPLHF
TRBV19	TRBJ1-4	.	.	TGTGCCAGTAGTATTCCCTCGGAGGGGTATGAAAAACTGTTTTTT	CASSIPSEGYEKLFF
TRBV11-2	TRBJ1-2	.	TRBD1	TGTGCCAGCAGACCACAGGGGGCAATTGGCTACACCTTC	CASRPQGAIGYTF
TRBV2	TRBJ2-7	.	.	TGTGCCAGCGGAGGACAGGGAGGGGACGAGCAGTACTTC	CASGGQGGDEQYF
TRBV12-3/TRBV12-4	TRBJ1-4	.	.	TGTGCCAGCAGTAAAGCCCCGTGGGAAAAACTGTTTTTT	CASSKAPWEKLFF
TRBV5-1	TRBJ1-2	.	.	TGCGCCAGCAGCTTAGTCTCGGGTGGACAGACAGGCGGCTACACCTTC	CASSLVSGGQTGGYTF
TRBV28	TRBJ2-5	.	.	TGTGCCAGCAGTTTATTATCCTCTAGATCTGTAGAGACCCAGTACTTC	CASSLLSSRSVETQYF
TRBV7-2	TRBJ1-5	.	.	TGTGCCAGCAGCTTACGGTCCTTCGGGCAGCCCCAGCATTTT	CASSLRSFGQPQHF
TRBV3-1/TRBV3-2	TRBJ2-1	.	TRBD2	TGTGCCAGCAGCCCGCGTAGACTAGCGGGATGGGAGGAGCAGTTCTTC	CASSPRRLAGWEEQFF
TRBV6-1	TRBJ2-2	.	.	TGTGCCAGCAGTGTTCAAACAGGTTGGGGGAACACCGGGGAGCTGTTTTTT	CASSVQTGWGNTGELFF
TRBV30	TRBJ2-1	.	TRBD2	TGTGCCTGGTCGGGACTAGCGGGAGGTCCCTACAATGAGCAGTTCTTC	CAWSGLAGGPYNEQFF
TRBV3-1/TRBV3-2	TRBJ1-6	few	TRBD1	TGTGCCAGCAGCCATATCTTAGGGACAGGGGATAATTCACCCCTCCACTTT	CASSHILGTGDNSPLHF
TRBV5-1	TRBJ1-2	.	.	TGCGCCAGCAGCTCAGGGAACTATGGCTACACCTTC	CASSSGNYGYTF
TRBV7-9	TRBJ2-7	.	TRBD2	TGTGCCAGCAGCTTAGGGCGAGCGGGAGGTTACGAGCAGTACTTC	CASSLGRAGGYEQYF
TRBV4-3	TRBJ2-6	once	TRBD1	TGCGCCAGCAGCCAATACAGGGGGACTGGGGCCAACGTCCTGACTTTC	CASSQYRGTGANVLTF
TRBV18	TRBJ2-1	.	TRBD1	TGTGCCAGCTCCCCCTTGGCGACAGGGTCCGGCAATGAGCAGTTCTTC	CASSPLATGSGNEQFF
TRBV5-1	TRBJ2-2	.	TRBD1	TGCGCCAGCAGCCCTTGGGACAGGGGTAACACCGGGGAGCTGTTTTTT	CASSPWDRGNTGELFF
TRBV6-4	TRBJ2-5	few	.	TGTGCCAGCAGTGAACAGGGTGGCAAGACCCAGTACTTC	CASSEQGGKTQYF
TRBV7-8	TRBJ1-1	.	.	TGTGCCAGCAGCGCAAAGGCGGGGAGGACTGAAGCTTTCTTT	CASSAKAGRTEAFF
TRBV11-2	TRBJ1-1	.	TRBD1	TGTGCCAGCAGCACCCAGGGGGGAAGGAACACTGAAGCTTTCTTT	CASSTQGGRNTEAFF
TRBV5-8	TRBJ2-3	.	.	TGTGCCAGCAGCCTGGGACTGCCATCAGATACGCAGTATTTT	CASSLGLPSDTQYF
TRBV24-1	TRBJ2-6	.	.	TGTGCCACCAGTGATTTGCCGGGGGATGGGGCCAACGTCCTGACTTTC	CATSDLPGDGANVLTF
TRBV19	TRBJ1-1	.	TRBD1	TGTGCCAGTATGGGACAGGGGCGATCCATGAACACTGAAGCTTTCTTT	CASMGQGRSMNTEAFF
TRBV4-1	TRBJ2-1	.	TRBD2	TGCGCCAGCAGCCAAGACGGGGGACTAGAGTACAATGAGCAGTTCTTC	CASSQDGGLEYNEQFF
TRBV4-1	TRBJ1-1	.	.	TGCGCCAGCAGCCGCGGCCACGGAGCTGAAGCTTTCTTT	CASSRGHGAEAFF
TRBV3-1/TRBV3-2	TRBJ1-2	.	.	TGTGCCAGCAGCAAGGCCTTTTGGGGGCTGGGGTATGGCTACACCTTC	CASSKAFWGLGYGYTF
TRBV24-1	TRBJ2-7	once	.	TGTGCCACCAGTGGATCCTCAACTGGCGAGCAGTACTTC	CATSGSSTGEQYF
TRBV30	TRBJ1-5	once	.	TGTGCCTGGAGTACCCCCGGGTTTAATCAGCCCCAGCATTTT	CAWSTPGFNQPQHF
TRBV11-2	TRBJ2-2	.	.	TGTGCCAGCAGCTCCTTTTACACCGGGGAGCTGTTTTTT	CASSSFYTGELFF
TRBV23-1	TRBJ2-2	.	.	TGCGCCAGCAGTCAATCCTCAGGACAGAACACCGGGGAGCTGTTTTTT	CASSQSSGQNTGELFF
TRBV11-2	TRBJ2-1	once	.	TGTGCCAGCACCCACCCCGACAGGAATGAGCAGTTCTTC	CASTHPDRNEQFF
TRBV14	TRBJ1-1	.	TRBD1	TGTGCCAGCAGCCTCCGGACAGGGCTGAACACTGAAGCTTTCTTT	CASSLRTGLNTEAFF